This TCR beta chain was captured in a study of beta chain features in type 1 diabetes. One heparinised draw, averaging roughly 0.12 L, was taken per donor. Sequenced material consisted of expressed TCRB transcripts (all of the isolated RNA was reverse transcribed). Repertoires were generated with immunoSEQ multiplex PCR, while TCRdb's copy carries only in-frame clones and drops some. The table includes 140,000 to 150,000 clones, about an eighth detected once. Details on this clone: Its antigen is not known.

Study-level results: Compared to healthy donors, patients appeared to have naive, central memory and Treg TCRB repertoires that were more alike. Type 1 diabetes patients showed a moderate but significant shortening of TCRB CDR3s in all four CD4+ subsets.

The ends were cut back, 5 bases at V and 9 bases at J, with 15 bases in the middle. The CDR3 runs 13 residues. Germline CDR1 reads MNHEY; CDR2 reads SVGAGI. J is TRBJ2-3 and V is TRBV6-5; the D call may be TRBD1 or TRBD2 (5 bases each). Sequencing was done on a sample of central memory CD4+ T cells from blood. The sequence was obtained from a man aged 18 to 30 with type 1 diabetes. In DNA, the CDR3 is TGTGCCAGCAGTGAATCGGGGCCGGGGACGCAGTATTTT. Residues: CASSESGPGTQYF.